The following is a TCR beta chain sequence with its context. Its specificity is not known. Unique molecular identifiers were incorporated during preparation of the TCRbeta library. TCRdb itself ran the PCR reads through MiXCR, one entry per CDR3 protein. The profile shows about 580,000 distinct CDR3 sequences, 23% of them singletons. These data come from a study of T-cell reconstitution after alpha-beta-depleted transplantation in children. Study results and limitations: Hyperexpanded clones declined; after one year, newly produced T cells mostly supplied diversity. In patients about two months after transplant, alpha-beta T cells reportedly arose from several hundred expanded graft clones. Some patients showed high day-60 TCRbeta diversity, which derived from surviving recipient T cells and thymic progenitors.

V lost 7 bases to trimming and J lost 6 bases, with 18 bases between them. The CDR3 length is 14 residues. The TCR was taken from a boy in the first two years of life who had a stem cell transplant for acute myeloid leukemia, so the T cells may come from the graft donor. The chain uses TRBV12-3 or TRBV12-4 and TRBJ1-1, with D maybe TRBD1 (6 bases). This material consisted of PBMCs, mostly from graft donor cells, taken 360 days after TCRalphabeta/CD19-depleted stem cell transplant. CDR3 residues: CASIARGRGSEAFF. DNA of the CDR3: TGTGCCAGCATCGCCAGGGGAAGGGGCTCTGAAGCTTTCTTT.